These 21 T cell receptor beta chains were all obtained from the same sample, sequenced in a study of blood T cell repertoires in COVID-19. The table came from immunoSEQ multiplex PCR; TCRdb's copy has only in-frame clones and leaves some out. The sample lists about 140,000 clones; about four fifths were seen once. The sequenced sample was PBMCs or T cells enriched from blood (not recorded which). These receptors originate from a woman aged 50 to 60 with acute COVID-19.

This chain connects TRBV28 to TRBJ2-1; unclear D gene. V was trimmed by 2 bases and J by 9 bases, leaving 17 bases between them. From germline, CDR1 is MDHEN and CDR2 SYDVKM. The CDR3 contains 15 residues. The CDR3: CASSLKSHGSGEQFF. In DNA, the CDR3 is TGTGCCAGCAGTTTAAAGTCTCATGGTTCGGGTGAGCAGTTCTTC.

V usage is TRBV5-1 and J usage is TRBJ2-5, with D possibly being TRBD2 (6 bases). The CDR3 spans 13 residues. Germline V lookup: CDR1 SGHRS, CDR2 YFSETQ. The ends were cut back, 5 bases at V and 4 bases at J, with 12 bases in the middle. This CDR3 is CASRESSGETQYF. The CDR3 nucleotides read TGCGCCAGCAGGGAGAGTAGCGGAGAGACCCAGTACTTC. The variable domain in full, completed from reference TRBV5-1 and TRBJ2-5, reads KAGVTQTPRYLIKTRGQQVTLSCSPISGHRSVSWYQQTPGQGLQFLFEYFSETQRNKGNFPGRFSGRQFSNSRSEMNVSTLELGDSALYLCASRESSGETQYFGPGTRLLVL.

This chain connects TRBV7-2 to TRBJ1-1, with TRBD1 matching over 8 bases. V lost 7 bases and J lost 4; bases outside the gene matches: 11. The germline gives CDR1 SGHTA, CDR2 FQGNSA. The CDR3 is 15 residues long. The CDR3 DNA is TGTGCCAGCAACGAACAACAGGGGGGGGTCACTGAAGCTTTCTTT. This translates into CASNEQQGGVTEAFF.

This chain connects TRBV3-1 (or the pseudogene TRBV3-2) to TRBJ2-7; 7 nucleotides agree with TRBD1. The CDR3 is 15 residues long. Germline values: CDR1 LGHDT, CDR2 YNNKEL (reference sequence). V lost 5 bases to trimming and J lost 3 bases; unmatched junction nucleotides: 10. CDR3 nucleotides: TGTGCCAGCAGCACCTCCCGACAGGGAAACTACGAGCAGTACTTC. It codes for CASSTSRQGNYEQYF.

For the CDR3, the DNA is TGTGCCAGCTCACCACCTATGAACACTGAAGCTTTCTTT. Translated, it gives CASSPPMNTEAFF. The chain recombines TRBV18 with TRBJ1-1; D is unclear. The V gene's germline CDR1 is KGHSH and CDR2 LQKENI. V lost 0 bases, J lost 0 bases, and 2 bases lay in between. The length of the CDR3 is 13 residues. The full variable domain, rest sourced from reference TRBV18 and TRBJ1-1, is NAGVMQNPRHLVRRRGQEARLRCSPMKGHSHVYWYRQLPEEGLKFMVYLQKENIIDESGMPKERFSAEFPKEGPSILRIQQVVRGDSAAYFCASSPPMNTEAFFGQGTRLTVV.

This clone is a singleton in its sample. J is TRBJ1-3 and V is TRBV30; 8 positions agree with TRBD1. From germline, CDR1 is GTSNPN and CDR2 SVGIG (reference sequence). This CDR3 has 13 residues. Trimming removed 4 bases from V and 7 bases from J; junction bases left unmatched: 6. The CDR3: CAWKVQGANTIYF. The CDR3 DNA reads TGTGCCTGGAAGGTCCAGGGGGCGAACACCATATATTTT.

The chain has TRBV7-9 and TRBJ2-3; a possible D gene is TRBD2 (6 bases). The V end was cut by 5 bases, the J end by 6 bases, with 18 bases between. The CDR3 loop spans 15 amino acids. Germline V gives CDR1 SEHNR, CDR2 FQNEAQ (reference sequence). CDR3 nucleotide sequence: TGTGCCAGCAGCCAAACGACGGGTGGGGGGGATACGCAGTATTTT. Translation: CASSQTTGGGDTQYF. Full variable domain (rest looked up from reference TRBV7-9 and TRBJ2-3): DTGVSQNPRHKITKRGQNVTFRCDPISEHNRLYWYRQTLGQGPEFLTYFQNEAQLEKSRLLSDRFSAERPKGSFSTLEIQRTEQGDSAMYLCASSQTTGGGDTQYFGPGTRLTVL.

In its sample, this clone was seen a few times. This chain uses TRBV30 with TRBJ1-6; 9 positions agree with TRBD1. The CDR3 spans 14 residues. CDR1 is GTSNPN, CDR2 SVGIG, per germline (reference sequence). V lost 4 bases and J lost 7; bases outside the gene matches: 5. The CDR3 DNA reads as TGTGCCTGGACCCTTACAGGGGGCAATTCACCCCTCCACTTT. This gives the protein CAWTLTGGNSPLHF.

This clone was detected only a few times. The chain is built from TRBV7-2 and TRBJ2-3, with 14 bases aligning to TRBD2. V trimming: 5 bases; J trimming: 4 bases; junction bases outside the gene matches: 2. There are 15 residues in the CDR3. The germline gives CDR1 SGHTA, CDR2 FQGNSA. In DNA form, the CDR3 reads TGTGCCAGCAGCCGGGGACTAGCGGGAGCAGATACGCAGTATTTT. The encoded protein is CASSRGLAGADTQYF.

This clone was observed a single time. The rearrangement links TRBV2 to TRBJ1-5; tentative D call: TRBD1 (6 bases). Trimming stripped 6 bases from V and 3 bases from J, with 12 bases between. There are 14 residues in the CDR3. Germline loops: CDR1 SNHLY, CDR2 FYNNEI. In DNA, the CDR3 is TGTGCCAGCAGAGACAGGTCGACCAATCAGCCCCAGCATTTT. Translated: CASRDRSTNQPQHF.

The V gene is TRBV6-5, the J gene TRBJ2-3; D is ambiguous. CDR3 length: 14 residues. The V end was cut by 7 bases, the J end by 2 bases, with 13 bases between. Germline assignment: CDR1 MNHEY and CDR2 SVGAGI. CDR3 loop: CASKIYEATDTQYF. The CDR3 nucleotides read TGTGCCAGCAAAATATACGAGGCCACAGATACGCAGTATTTT.

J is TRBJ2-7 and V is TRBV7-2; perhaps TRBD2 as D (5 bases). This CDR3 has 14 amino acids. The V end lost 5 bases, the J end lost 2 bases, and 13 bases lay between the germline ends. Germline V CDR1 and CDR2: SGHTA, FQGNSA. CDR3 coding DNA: TGTGCCAGCAGCAGCCAGGACGGGGCCTACGAGCAGTACTTC. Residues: CASSSQDGAYEQYF.

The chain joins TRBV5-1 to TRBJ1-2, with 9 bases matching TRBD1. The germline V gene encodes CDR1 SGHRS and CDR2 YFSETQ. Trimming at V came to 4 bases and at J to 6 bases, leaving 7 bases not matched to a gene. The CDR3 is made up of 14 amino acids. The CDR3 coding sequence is TGCGCCAGCAGCCACGGGACAGGGATCGATGGCTACACCTTC. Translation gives CASSHGTGIDGYTF.

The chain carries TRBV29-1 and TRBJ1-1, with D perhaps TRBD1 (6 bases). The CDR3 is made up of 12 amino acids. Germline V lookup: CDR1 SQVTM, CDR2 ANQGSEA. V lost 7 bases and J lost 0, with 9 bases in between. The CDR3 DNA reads TGCAGCGCCTACAGGGTGAACACTGAAGCTTTCTTT. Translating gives CSAYRVNTEAFF.

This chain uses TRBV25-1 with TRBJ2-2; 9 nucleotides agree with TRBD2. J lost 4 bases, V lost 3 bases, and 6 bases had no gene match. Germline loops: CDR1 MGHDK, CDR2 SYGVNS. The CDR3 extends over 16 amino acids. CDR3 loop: CASSDGREGLTGELFF. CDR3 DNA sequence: TGTGCCAGCAGTGACGGGCGGGAGGGCCTCACCGGGGAGCTGTTTTTT.

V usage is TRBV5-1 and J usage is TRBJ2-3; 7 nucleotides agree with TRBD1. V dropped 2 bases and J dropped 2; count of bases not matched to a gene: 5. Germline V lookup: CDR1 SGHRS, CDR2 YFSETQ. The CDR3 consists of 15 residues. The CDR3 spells CASSLQQGNTDTQYF. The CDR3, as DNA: TGCGCCAGCAGCTTACAACAGGGGAACACAGATACGCAGTATTTT.

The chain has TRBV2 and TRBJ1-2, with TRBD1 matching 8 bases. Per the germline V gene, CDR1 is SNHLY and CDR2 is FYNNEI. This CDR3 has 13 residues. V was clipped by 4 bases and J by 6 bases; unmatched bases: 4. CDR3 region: CASSGLTGDGYTF. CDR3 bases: TGTGCCAGCAGTGGGCTGACAGGGGATGGCTACACCTTC.

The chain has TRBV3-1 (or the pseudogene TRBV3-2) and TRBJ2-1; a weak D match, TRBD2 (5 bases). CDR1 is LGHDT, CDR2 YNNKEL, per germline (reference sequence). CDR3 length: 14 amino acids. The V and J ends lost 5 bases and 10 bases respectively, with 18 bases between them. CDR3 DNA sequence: TGTGCCAGCAGCGACTACTCATCCTTCGGCGAGCAGTTCTTC. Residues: CASSDYSSFGEQFF.

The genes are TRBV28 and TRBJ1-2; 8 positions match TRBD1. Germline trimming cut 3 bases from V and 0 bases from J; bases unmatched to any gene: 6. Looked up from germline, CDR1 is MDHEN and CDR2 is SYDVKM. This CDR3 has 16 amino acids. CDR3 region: CASSLGGQGSNYGYTF. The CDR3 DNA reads TGTGCCAGCAGTTTGGGAGGACAGGGCTCTAACTATGGCTACACCTTC.

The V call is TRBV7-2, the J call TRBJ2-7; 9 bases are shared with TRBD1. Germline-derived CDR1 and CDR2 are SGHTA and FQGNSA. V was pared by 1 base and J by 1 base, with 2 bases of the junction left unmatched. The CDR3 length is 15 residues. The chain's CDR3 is CASSLGTGASYEQYF. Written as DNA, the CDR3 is TGTGCCAGCAGCTTAGGGACAGGGGCTTCCTACGAGCAGTACTTC.

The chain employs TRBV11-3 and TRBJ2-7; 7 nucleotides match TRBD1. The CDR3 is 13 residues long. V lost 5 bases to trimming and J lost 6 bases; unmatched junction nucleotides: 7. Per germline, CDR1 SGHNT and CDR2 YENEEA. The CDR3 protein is CASSRDRDREQYF. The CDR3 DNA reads TGTGCCAGCAGCCGAGACAGGGATCGCGAGCAGTACTTC.